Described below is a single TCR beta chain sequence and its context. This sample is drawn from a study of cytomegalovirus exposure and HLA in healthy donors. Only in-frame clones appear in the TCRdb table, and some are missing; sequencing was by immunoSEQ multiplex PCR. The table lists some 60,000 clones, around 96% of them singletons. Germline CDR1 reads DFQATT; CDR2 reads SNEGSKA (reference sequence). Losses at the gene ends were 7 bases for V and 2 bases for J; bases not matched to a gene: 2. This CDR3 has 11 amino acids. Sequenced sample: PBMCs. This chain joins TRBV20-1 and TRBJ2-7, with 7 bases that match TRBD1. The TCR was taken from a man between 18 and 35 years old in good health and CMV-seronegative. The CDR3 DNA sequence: TGCAGTGTACAGGGGCCCTACGAGCAGTACTTC. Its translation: CSVQGPYEQYF.